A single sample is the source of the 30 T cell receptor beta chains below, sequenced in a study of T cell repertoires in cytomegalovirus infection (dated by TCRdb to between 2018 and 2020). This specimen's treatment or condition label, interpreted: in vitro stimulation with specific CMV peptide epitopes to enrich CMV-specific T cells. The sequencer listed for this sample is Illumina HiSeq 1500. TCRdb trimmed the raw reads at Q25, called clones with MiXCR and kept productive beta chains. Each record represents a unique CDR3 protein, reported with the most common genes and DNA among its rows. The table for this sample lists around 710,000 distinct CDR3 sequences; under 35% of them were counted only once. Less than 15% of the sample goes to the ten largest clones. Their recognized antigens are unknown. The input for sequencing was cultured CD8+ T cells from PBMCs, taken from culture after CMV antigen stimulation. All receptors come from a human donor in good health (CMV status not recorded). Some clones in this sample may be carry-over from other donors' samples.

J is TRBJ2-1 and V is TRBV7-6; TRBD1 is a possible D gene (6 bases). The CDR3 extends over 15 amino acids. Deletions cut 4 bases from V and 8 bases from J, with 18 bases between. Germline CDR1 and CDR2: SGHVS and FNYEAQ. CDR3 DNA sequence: TGTGCCAGCAGCTCGATTACAGGGAGCGTGCATGAGCAGTTCTTC. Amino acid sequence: CASSSITGSVHEQFF.

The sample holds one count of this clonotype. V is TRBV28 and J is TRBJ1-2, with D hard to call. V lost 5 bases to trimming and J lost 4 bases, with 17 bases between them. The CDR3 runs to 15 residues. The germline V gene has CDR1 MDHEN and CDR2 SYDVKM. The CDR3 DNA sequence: TGTGCCAGCAGTCAAACCCCGAGACTAACCTATGGCTACACCTTC. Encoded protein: CASSQTPRLTYGYTF.

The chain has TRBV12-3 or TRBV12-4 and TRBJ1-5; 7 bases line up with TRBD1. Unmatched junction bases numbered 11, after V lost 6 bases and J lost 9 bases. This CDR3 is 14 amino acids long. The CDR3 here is CASSPTGRGTPQHF. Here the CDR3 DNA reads TGTGCCAGCAGCCCGACAGGGAGGGGGACGCCCCAGCATTTT.

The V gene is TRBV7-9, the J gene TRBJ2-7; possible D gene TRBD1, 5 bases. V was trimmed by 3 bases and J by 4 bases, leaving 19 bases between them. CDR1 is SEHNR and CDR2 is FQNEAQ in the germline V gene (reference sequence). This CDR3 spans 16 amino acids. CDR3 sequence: CASSFGPQGNPYEQYV. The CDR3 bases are TGTGCCAGCAGCTTTGGGCCCCAGGGAAACCCGTACGAGCAGTACGTC.

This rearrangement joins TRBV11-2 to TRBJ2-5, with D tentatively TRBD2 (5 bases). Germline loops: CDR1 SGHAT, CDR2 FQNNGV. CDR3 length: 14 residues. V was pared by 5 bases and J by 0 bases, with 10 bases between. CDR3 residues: CASSEGRDQETQYF. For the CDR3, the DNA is TGTGCCAGCAGCGAGGGCCGTGACCAAGAGACCCAGTACTTC.

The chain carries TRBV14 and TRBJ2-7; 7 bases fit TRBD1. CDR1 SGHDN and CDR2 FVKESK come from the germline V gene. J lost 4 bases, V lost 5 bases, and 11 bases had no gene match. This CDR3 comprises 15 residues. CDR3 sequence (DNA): TGTGCCAGCAGCACCACTAGGACAGGCCAGTACGAGCAGTACTTC. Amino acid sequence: CASSTTRTGQYEQYF.

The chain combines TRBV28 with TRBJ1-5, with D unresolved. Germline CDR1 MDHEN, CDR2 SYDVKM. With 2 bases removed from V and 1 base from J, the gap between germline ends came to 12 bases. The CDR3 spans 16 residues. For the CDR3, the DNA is TGTGCCAGCAGTTTAGATCCGGGCAGGAGCAATCAGCCCCAGCATTTT. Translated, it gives CASSLDPGRSNQPQHF.

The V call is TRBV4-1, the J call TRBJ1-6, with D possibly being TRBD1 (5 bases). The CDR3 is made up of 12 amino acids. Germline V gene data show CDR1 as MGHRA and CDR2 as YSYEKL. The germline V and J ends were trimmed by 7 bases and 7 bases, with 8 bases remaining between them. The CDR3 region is CASNQGNSPLHF. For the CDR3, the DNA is TGCGCCAGCAATCAGGGCAATTCACCCCTCCACTTT.

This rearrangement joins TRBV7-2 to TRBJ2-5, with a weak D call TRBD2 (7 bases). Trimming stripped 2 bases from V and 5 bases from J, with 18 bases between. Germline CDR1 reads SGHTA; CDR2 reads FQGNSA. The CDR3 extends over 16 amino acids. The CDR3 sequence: CASSLRRGGPSETQYF. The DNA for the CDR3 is TGTGCCAGCAGCTTACGGAGGGGGGGGCCGTCGGAGACCCAGTACTTC.

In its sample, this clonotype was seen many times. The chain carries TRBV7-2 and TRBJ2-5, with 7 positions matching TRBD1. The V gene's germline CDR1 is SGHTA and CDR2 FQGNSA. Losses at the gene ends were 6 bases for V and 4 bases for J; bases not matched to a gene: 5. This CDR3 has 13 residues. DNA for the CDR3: TGTGCCAGCAGAAGGGACAGCGGAGAGACCCAGTACTTC. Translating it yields CASRRDSGETQYF.

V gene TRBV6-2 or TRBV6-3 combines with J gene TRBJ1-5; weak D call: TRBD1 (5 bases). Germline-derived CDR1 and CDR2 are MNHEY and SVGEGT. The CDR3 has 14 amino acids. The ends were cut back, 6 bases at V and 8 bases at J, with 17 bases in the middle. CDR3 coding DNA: TGTGCCAGCAGACCCCTCCAGGGATTCAAGCCCCAGCATTTT. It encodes CASRPLQGFKPQHF.

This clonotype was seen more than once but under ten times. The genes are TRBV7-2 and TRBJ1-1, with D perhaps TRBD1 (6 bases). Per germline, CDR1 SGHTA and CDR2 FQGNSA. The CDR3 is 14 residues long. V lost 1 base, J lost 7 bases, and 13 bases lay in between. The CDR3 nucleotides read TGTGCCAGCAGCTTAGTACGGGGGCGGGGTGAAGCTTTCTTT. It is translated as CASSLVRGRGEAFF.

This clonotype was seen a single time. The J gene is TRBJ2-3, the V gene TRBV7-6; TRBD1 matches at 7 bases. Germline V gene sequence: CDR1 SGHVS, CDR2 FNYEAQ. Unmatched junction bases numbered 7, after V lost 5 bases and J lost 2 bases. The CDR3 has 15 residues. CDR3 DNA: TGTGCCAGCAGCCCCACCGGGACAGCCACAGATACGCAGTATTTT. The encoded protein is CASSPTGTATDTQYF.

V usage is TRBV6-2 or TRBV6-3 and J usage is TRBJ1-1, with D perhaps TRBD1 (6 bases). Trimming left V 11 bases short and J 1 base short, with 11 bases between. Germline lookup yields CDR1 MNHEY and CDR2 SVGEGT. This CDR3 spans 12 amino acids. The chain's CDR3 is CAGKTGNTEAFF. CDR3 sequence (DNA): TGTGCCGGAAAGACAGGGAACACTGAAGCTTTCTTT.

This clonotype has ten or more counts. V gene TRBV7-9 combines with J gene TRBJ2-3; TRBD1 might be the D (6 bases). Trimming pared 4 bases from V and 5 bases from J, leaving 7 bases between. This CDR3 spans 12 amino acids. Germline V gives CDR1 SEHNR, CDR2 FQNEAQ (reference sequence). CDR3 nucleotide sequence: TGTGCCAGCAGCTCACAGGGAGATACGCAGTATTTT. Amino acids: CASSSQGDTQYF.

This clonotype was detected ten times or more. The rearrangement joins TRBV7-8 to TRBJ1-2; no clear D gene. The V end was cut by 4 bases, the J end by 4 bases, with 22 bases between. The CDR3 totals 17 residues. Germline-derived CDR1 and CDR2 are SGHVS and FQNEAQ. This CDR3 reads CASSYNPGQQVGYGYTF. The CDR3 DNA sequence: TGTGCCAGCAGCTACAATCCAGGCCAGCAGGTTGGCTATGGCTACACCTTC.

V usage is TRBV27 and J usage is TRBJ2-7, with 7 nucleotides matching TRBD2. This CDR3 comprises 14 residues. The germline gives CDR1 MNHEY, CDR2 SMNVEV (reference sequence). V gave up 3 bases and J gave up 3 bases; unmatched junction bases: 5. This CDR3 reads CASSFDGGFYEQYF. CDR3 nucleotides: TGTGCCAGCAGTTTCGACGGGGGGTTCTACGAGCAGTACTTC.

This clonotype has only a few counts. CDR3 region: CASAYAGGGYEQYV. The CDR3 coding sequence is TGTGCCAGCGCATACGCCGGCGGAGGATACGAGCAGTACGTC. The V gene is TRBV2, the J gene TRBJ2-7, with D perhaps matching TRBD2 (5 bases). In germline, CDR1 is SNHLY, CDR2 FYNNEI. The CDR3 contains 14 residues. V lost 8 bases, J lost 4 bases, and 18 bases lay in between.

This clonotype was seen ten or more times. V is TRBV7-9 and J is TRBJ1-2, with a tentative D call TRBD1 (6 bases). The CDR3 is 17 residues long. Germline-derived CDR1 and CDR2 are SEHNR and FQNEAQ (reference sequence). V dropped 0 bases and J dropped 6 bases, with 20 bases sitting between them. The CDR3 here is CASSLAEEGGPENGYTF. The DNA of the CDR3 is TGTGCCAGCAGCTTAGCTGAGGAAGGGGGACCAGAGAATGGCTACACCTTC.

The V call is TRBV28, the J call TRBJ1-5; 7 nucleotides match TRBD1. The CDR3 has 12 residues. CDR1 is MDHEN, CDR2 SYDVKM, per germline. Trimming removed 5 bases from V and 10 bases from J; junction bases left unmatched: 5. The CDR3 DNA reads TGTGCCAGCAGTCCAGGGGGTTTCCCCCAGCATTTT. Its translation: CASSPGGFPQHF.

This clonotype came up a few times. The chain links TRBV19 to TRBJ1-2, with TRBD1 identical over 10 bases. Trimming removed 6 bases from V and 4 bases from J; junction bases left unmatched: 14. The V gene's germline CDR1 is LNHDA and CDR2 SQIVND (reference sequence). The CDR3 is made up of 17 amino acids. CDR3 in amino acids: CASSPLRDRGPSYGYTF. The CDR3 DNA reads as TGTGCCAGTAGCCCACTCCGGGACAGGGGACCCAGCTATGGCTACACCTTC.

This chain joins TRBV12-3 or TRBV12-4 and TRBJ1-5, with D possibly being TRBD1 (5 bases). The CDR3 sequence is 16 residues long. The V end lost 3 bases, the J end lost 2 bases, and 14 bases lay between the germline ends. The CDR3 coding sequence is TGTGCCAGCAGTTTGACAGCCCCCGGGGGCAATCAGCCCCAGCATTTT. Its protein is CASSLTAPGGNQPQHF.

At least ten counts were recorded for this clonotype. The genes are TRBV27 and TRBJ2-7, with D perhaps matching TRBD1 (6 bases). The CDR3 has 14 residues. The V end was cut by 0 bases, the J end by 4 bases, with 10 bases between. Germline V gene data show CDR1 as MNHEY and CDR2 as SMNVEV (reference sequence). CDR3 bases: TGTGCCAGCAGTTTATCGGGGGACATTTACGAGCAGTACTTC. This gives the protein CASSLSGDIYEQYF.

CDR3 in amino acids: CASGWEPQHF. The CDR3 bases are TGTGCTAGTGGATGGGAGCCCCAGCATTTT. This sequence joins TRBV12-5 and TRBJ1-5; D is undetermined. Per germline, CDR1 LGHNT and CDR2 FRNRAP. The CDR3 sequence is 10 residues long. The V gene lost 6 bases and the J gene lost 8 bases, with 5 bases spanning the gap.

CDR3 bases: TGTGCCAGCAGCTTAACTGGGGTAGCCACAGATACGCAGTATTTT. Its protein is CASSLTGVATDTQYF. The chain combines TRBV7-3 with TRBJ2-3, with D uncertain. The CDR3 runs to 15 residues. The germline V and J ends were trimmed by 0 bases and 2 bases, with 9 bases remaining between them. Germline V gene sequence: CDR1 SGHTA, CDR2 FQGTGA.

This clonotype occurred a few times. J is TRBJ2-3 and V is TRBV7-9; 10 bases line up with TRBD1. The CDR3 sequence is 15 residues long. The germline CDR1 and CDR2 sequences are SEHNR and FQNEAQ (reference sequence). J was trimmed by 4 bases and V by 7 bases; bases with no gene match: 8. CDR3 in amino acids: CASNLDRGFPDTQYF. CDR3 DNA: TGTGCCAGCAATCTGGACAGGGGGTTTCCAGATACGCAGTATTTT.

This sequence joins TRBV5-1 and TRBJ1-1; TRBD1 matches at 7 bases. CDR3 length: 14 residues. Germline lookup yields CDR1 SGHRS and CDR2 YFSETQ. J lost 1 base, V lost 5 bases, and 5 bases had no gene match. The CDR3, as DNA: TGCGCCAGCAGGGACAGGAGCCCGAACACTGAAGCTTTCTTT. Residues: CASRDRSPNTEAFF. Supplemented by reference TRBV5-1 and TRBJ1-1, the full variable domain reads KAGVTQTPRYLIKTRGQQVTLSCSPISGHRSVSWYQQTPGQGLQFLFEYFSETQRNKGNFPGRFSGRQFSNSRSEMNVSTLELGDSALYLCASRDRSPNTEAFFGQGTRLTVV.

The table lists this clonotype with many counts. This CDR3 is CASSPHLMFGEKDTQYF. The CDR3 nucleotides are TGTGCCAGCAGCCCCCACCTTATGTTCGGGGAGAAAGATACGCAGTATTTT. The rearrangement joins TRBV12-3 or TRBV12-4 to TRBJ2-3; tentatively, D is TRBD2 (5 bases). Trimming cost V 6 bases and J 5 bases, with 24 bases left between them. CDR3 length: 17 residues.

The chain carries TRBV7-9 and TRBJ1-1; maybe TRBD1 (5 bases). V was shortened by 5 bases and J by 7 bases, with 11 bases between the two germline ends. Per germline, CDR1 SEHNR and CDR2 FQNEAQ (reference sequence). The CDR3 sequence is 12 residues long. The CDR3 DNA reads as TGTGCCAGCAGCCCAGAGACAGATGAAGCTTTCTTT. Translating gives CASSPETDEAFF.

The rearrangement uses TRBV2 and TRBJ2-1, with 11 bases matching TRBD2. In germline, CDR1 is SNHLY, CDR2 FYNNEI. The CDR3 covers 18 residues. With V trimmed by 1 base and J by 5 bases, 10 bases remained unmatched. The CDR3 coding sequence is TGTGCCAGCAGTGAAGATCTACCGGAACTAGCGGGGGACAATGAGCAGTTCTTC. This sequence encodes CASSEDLPELAGDNEQFF.